Presented here are 17 T cell receptor beta chains from one specimen sequenced in a study of blood T cell repertoires in COVID-19 (dated by TCRdb to 2018 to 2020). The library was produced with the immunoSEQ multiplex PCR assay. Not all clones reach the TCRdb copy of this immuneACCESS table, which keeps in-frame sequences only. Checked studies attribute under half of the gap to unresolved V genes and leave the rest unexplained. The sample table records 87,000 or so clones; 65% to 90% of these occur just once. The ten largest clones represent roughly 15% of the sample. The sequenced sample consisted of peripheral blood. These TCRs come from a woman aged 80 or over with active or convalescent COVID-19.

This clone was recorded a few times. This sequence joins TRBV9 and TRBJ1-2; a weak D match, TRBD1 (6 bases). Germline CDR1 SGDLS, CDR2 YYNGEE. With 1 base removed from V and 4 bases from J, the gap between germline ends came to 17 bases. CDR3 length equals 16 residues. CDR3 residues: CASSVSPDSLSYGYTF. CDR3 nucleotides: TGTGCCAGCAGCGTAAGTCCGGACAGTCTTAGCTATGGCTACACCTTC.

CDR3 DNA sequence: TGCGCCAGCAGGGAAGGGACCAGCGGGGGCTACACCTTC. It codes for CASREGTSGGYTF. The gene calls are TRBV10-1 and TRBJ1-2; perhaps TRBD1 as D (5 bases). Per the germline V gene, CDR1 is WNHNN and CDR2 is SYGVQD (reference sequence). This CDR3 is built from 13 residues. V dropped 6 bases and J dropped 8 bases, with 16 bases sitting between them.

The V gene is TRBV2, the J gene TRBJ2-7, with 9 bases matching TRBD1. The junction had 1 base not matched to a gene; V was cut back by 4 bases and J by 0 bases. The germline CDR1 and CDR2 sequences are SNHLY and FYNNEI. This CDR3 is built from 14 residues. The CDR3 DNA sequence: TGTGCCAGCAGTGGGGGACAGGGCTCCTACGAGCAGTACTTC. As protein: CASSGGQGSYEQYF.

This sequence joins TRBV7-2 and TRBJ2-7, with 10 positions matching TRBD1. The CDR3 is 15 amino acids. Germline V gene data show CDR1 as SGHTA and CDR2 as FQGNSA. Unmatched junction bases numbered 2, after V lost 1 base and J lost 2 bases. CDR3 in amino acids: CASSLGGQGAYEQYF. Here the CDR3 DNA reads TGTGCCAGCAGCTTAGGAGGACAGGGGGCCTACGAGCAGTACTTC.

The rearrangement links TRBV4-2 to TRBJ1-5, with D unresolved. Germline CDR1 LGHNA, CDR2 YNFKEQ. Trimming removed 1 base at V and 4 bases at J, with 5 bases between. The CDR3 has 13 amino acids. The CDR3 DNA follows: TGTGCCAGCAGCCAAGTGTCGAATCAGCCCCAGCATTTT. Amino acid sequence: CASSQVSNQPQHF.

The chain joins TRBV20-1 to TRBJ2-2; weak D call: TRBD1 (6 bases). CDR3 length equals 14 residues. V lost 3 bases and J lost 5, with 13 bases in between. Germline V gene sequence: CDR1 DFQATT, CDR2 SNEGSKA (reference sequence). The DNA of the CDR3 is TGCAGTGCTAGTGAGGGGCAGGGGACCGGGGAGCTGTTTTTT. Encoded protein: CSASEGQGTGELFF.

V and J are TRBV28 and TRBJ1-1, with unresolved D. The germline CDR1 and CDR2 sequences are MDHEN and SYDVKM. Trimming shortened V by 6 bases and J by 4 bases, and 12 bases separated the two germline ends. The CDR3 has 13 amino acids. The CDR3 is CASSSTDSTEAFF. CDR3 bases: TGTGCCAGCAGCTCCACAGATTCCACTGAAGCTTTCTTT.

V and J are TRBV27 and TRBJ2-4, with TRBD1 matching 11 bases. Germline CDR1 reads MNHEY; CDR2 reads SMNVEV (reference sequence). The CDR3 is 19 residues long. The V gene end was trimmed by 6 bases and the J gene end by 2 bases; junction bases not matched to a gene: 15. The CDR3 is CASRESGQGALGPKNIQYF. CDR3 nucleotide sequence: TGTGCCAGCAGAGAATCAGGACAGGGGGCTTTGGGGCCCAAAAACATTCAGTACTTC.

The V gene is TRBV28, the J gene TRBJ2-1, with D possibly being TRBD2 (6 bases). CDR1 and CDR2 (germline): MDHEN, SYDVKM. This CDR3 comprises 15 residues. Between the trimmed V and J ends, which lost 4 bases and 5 bases, there was a span of 15 bases. CDR3 region: CASSSGLSGDNEQFF. In DNA form, the CDR3 reads TGTGCCAGCAGTTCGGGCCTATCGGGGGACAATGAGCAGTTCTTC.

The rearrangement uses TRBV28 and TRBJ2-5, with TRBD2 as a possible D gene (7 bases). This CDR3 spans 12 amino acids. CDR1 MDHEN and CDR2 SYDVKM come from the germline V gene. The V end was cut by 8 bases, the J end by 5 bases, with 12 bases between. The CDR3 is CASGRGGETQYF. CDR3 coding DNA: TGTGCCAGCGGGAGGGGGGGGGAGACCCAGTACTTC.

The gene calls are TRBV5-6 and TRBJ2-1; tentatively, D is TRBD1 (7 bases). V was shortened by 4 bases and J by 14 bases, with 19 bases between the two germline ends. Germline V lookup: CDR1 SGHDT, CDR2 YYEEEE. This CDR3 comprises 13 residues. For the CDR3, the DNA is TGTGCCAGCAGCCCCCAGGGGGGACGAGAGGAGTTCTTC. It yields the protein CASSPQGGREEFF. The full variable domain, its missing parts supplied by reference TRBV5-6 and TRBJ2-1, is DAGVTQSPTHLIKTRGQQVTLRCSPKSGHDTVSWYQQALGQGPQFIFQYYEEEERQRGNFPDRFSGHQFPNYSSELNVNALLLGDSALYLCASSPQGGREEFFGPGTRLTVL.

V is TRBV9 and J is TRBJ1-4, with D unclear. Trimming took off 3 bases at V and 8 bases at J, with 14 bases between the two ends. Germline V CDR1 and CDR2: SGDLS, YYNGEE. The CDR3 runs to 14 residues. This chain's CDR3 is CASSEAPTGEKLFF. DNA for the CDR3: TGTGCCAGCAGCGAGGCTCCCACGGGGGAAAAACTGTTTTTT.

The chain couples TRBV10-3 to TRBJ1-2; tentatively, D is TRBD1 (5 bases). The CDR3 extends over 12 amino acids. Germline V gene data show CDR1 as ENHRY and CDR2 as SYGVKD. Trimming pared 10 bases from V and 5 bases from J, leaving 14 bases between. CDR3 sequence (DNA): TGTGCCACCTCGGGACTGGGGTATGGCTACACCTTC. Amino acids: CATSGLGYGYTF.

V usage is TRBV28 and J usage is TRBJ2-1; tentative D call: TRBD2 (6 bases). The germline V gene encodes CDR1 MDHEN and CDR2 SYDVKM. This CDR3 is built from 12 residues. Trimming shortened V by 6 bases and J by 7 bases, and 10 bases separated the two germline ends. CDR3 sequence (DNA): TGTGCCAGCAGCAGGACTATAAATGAGCAGTTCTTC. Its translation is CASSRTINEQFF.

This chain's CDR3 is CASSYTAAQYEQYF. The CDR3 DNA is TGTGCCAGCAGTTACACGGCGGCCCAATACGAGCAGTACTTC. The chain joins TRBV6-2 or TRBV6-3 to TRBJ2-7, with D hard to call. The CDR3 covers 14 residues. Trimming took 2 bases from V and 4 from J, leaving 12 bases between them. CDR1 and CDR2 (germline): MNHEY, SVGEGT.

This chain connects TRBV2 to TRBJ1-4; 7 nucleotides match TRBD1. CDR1 is SNHLY and CDR2 is FYNNEI in the germline V gene. CDR3 length equals 15 residues. J gave up 7 bases and V 3 bases, and 8 bases lay outside the gene matches. The CDR3 nucleotides read TGTGCCAGCAGTGACCAGGGGGTAGTAGGTGAAAAACTGTTTTTT. It translates to CASSDQGVVGEKLFF.

The V and J genes are TRBV9 and TRBJ2-5; 9 bases fit TRBD2. CDR3 size: 14 residues. Germline CDR1 is SGDLS and CDR2 is YYNGEE. Trimming at V came to 1 base and at J to 4 bases, leaving 2 bases not matched to a gene. The CDR3: CASSVIAGAETQYF. CDR3 in DNA: TGTGCCAGCAGCGTAATAGCGGGAGCAGAGACCCAGTACTTC.